Here is one T cell receptor (beta chain) with its context. These data are taken from a study of blood T cell repertoires in COVID-19. The overall study: The United States, Italy and Spain supplied acute and convalescent COVID-19 samples. T cells, B-cell-depleted T cells, or PBMCs supplied cDNA or gDNA.

Original processing methods: It was from reference gene primer amplification that nucleated cell counts were estimated. TCRdb's copy holds only in-frame clones and misses some; the assay was immunoSEQ multiplex PCR. The D gene and trimming were derived from the DNA, and the V and J assignments and clone size from that table. The data show over 85,000 clones, with about 81% seen just once and around 22% held by the top ten. This CDR3 has 15 residues. Germline CDR1 is MDHEN and CDR2 is SYDVKM. With 7 bases removed from V and 1 base from J, the gap between germline ends came to 17 bases. The sequencing sample was made of peripheral blood. The genes are TRBV28 and TRBJ2-7; TRBD2 might be the D (6 bases). This receptor was identified in a man aged 70 or older with acute or convalescent COVID-19. Here the CDR3 DNA reads TGTGCCAGCATGACTGGAGGGACTGGGTCCTACGAGCAGTACTTC. It is translated as CASMTGGTGSYEQYF.